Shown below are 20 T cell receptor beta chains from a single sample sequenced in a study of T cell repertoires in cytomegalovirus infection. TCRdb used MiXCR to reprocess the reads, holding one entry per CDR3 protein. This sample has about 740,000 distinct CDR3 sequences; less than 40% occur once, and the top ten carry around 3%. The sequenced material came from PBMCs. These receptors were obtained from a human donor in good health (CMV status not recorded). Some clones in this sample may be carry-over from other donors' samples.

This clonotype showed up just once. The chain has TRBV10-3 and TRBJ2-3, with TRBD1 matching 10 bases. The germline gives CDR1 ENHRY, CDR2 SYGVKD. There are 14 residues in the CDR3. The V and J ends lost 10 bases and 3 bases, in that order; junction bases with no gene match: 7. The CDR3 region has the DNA TGTGCCACCTTCCCGGGACAGGGGACAGATACGCAGTATTTT. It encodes CATFPGQGTDTQYF.

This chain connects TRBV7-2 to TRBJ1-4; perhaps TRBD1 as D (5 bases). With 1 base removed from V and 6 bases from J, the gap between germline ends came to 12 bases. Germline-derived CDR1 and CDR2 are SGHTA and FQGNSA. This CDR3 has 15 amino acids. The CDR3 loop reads CASSLVPRADEKLFF. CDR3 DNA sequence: TGTGCCAGCAGCTTAGTCCCCAGGGCGGATGAAAAACTGTTTTTT.

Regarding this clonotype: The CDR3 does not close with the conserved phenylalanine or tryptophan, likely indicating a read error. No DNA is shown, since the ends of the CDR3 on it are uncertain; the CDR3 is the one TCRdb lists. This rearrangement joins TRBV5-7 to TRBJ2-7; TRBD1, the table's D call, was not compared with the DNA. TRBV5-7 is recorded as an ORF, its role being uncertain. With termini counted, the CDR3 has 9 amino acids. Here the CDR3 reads CASSLQGSG.

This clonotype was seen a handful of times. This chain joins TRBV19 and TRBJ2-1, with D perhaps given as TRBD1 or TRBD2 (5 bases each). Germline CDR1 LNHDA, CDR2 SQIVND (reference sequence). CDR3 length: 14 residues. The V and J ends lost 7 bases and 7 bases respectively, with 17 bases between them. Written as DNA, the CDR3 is TGTGCCAGTACAGTTCGCAGGGAGAAGAATGAGCAGTTCTTC. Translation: CASTVRREKNEQFF. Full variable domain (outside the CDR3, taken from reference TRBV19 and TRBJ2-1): DGGITQSPKYLFRKEGQNVTLSCEQNLNHDAMYWYRQDPGQGLRLIYYSQIVNDFQKGDIAEGYSVSREKKESFPLTVTSAQKNPTAFYLCASTVRREKNEQFFGPGTRLTVL.

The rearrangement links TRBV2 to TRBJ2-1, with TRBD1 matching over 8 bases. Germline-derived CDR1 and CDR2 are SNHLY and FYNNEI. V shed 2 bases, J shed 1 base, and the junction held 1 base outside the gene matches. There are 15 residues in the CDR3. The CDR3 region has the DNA TGTGCCAGCAGTGAACGGACAGGGTCCTACAATGAGCAGTTCTTC. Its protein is CASSERTGSYNEQFF.

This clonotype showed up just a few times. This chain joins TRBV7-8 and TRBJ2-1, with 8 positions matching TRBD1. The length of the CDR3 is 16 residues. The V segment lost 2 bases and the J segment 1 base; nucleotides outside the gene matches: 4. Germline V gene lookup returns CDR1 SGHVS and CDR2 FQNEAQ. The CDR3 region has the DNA TGTGCCAGCAGCTTACTAGGACAGGGTTCCTACAATGAGCAGTTCTTC. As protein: CASSLLGQGSYNEQFF.

CDR3: CASSLQYTVYYGYTF. CDR3 coding DNA: TGTGCCAGCAGTTTGCAATACACAGTTTACTATGGCTACACCTTC. V gene TRBV28 combines with J gene TRBJ1-2; unclear D gene. This CDR3 region has 15 residues. V lost 3 bases to trimming and J lost 3 bases, with 14 bases between them. The germline gives CDR1 MDHEN, CDR2 SYDVKM.

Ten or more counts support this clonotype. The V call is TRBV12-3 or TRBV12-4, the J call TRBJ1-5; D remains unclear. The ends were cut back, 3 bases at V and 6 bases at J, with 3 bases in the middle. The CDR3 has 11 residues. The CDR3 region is CASSLGQPQHF. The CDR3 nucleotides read TGTGCCAGCAGTTTGGGTCAGCCCCAGCATTTT.

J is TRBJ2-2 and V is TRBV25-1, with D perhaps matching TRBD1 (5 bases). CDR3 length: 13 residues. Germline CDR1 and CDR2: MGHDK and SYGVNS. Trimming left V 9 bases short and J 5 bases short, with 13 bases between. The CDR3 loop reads CARNQGYTGELFF. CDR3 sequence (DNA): TGTGCCAGAAATCAGGGTTATACCGGGGAGCTGTTTTTT. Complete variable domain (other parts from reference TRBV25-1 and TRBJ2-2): EADIYQTPRYLVIGTGKKITLECSQTMGHDKMYWYQQDPGMELHLIHYSYGVNSTEKGDLSSESTVSRIRTEHFPLTLESARPSHTSQYLCARNQGYTGELFFGEGSRLTVL.

DNA of the CDR3: TGTGCCAGCACCCCTAGTTCACTCTACGAGCAGTACTTC. Protein: CASTPSSLYEQYF. The V and J genes are TRBV28 and TRBJ2-7, with D hard to call. The germline V and J ends were trimmed by 7 bases and 3 bases, with 13 bases remaining between them. CDR1 MDHEN and CDR2 SYDVKM come from the germline V gene. The CDR3 has 13 residues. Drawing the rest from reference TRBV28 and TRBJ2-7, the complete variable domain is DVKVTQSSRYLVKRTGEKVFLECVQDMDHENMFWYRQDPGLGLRLIYFSYDVKMKEKGDIPEGYSVSREKKERFSLILESASTNQTSMYLCASTPSSLYEQYFGPGTRLTVT.

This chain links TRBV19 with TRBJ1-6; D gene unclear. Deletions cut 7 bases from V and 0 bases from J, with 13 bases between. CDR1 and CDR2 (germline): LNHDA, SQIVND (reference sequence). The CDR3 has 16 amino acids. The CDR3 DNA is TGTGCCAGTACCCGGGAGACTCACTCCTATAATTCACCCCTCCACTTT. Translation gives CASTRETHSYNSPLHF. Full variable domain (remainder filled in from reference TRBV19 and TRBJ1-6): DGGITQSPKYLFRKEGQNVTLSCEQNLNHDAMYWYRQDPGQGLRLIYYSQIVNDFQKGDIAEGYSVSREKKESFPLTVTSAQKNPTAFYLCASTRETHSYNSPLHFGNGTRLTVT.

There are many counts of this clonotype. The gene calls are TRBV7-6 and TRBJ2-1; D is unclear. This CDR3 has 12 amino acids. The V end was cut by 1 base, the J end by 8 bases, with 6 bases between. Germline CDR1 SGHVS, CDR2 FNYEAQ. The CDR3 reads CASSLGVDEQFF. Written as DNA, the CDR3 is TGTGCCAGCAGCTTAGGGGTAGATGAGCAGTTCTTC.

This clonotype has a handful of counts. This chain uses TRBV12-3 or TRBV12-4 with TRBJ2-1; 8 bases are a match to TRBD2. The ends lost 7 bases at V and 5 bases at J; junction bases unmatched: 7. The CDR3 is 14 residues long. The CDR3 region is CASIDSGIDNEQFF. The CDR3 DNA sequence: TGTGCCAGCATCGATAGCGGGATTGACAATGAGCAGTTCTTC.

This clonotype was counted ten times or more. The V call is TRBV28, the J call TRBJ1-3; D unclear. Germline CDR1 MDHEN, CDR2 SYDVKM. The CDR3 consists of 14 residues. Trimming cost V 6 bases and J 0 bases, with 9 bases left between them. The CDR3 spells CASREIGSGNTIYF. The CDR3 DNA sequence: TGTGCCAGCAGAGAGATAGGCTCTGGAAACACCATATATTTT.

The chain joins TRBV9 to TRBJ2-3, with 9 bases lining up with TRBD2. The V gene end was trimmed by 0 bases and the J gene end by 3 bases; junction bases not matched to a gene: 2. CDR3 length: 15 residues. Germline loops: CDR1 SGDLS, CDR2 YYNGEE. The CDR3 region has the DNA TGTGCCAGCAGCGTAGGCGGGAGGGATACAGATACGCAGTATTTT. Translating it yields CASSVGGRDTDTQYF. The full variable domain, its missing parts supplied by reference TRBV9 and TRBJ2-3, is DSGVTQTPKHLITATGQRVTLRCSPRSGDLSVYWYQQSLDQGLQFLIQYYNGEERAKGNILERFSAQQFPDLHSELNLSSLELGDSALYFCASSVGGRDTDTQYFGPGTRLTVL.

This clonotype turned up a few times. The CDR3 nucleotides are TGTGCCAGCAGCCGAACGGGGCAGAACCAAGAGACCCAGTACTTC. This sequence encodes CASSRTGQNQETQYF. V is TRBV7-6 and J is TRBJ2-5; D could derive from TRBD1 or TRBD2 (5 bases each). Trimming pared 5 bases from V and 0 bases from J, leaving 13 bases between. CDR1 and CDR2 from the germline V gene are SGHVS and FNYEAQ. This CDR3 spans 15 amino acids.

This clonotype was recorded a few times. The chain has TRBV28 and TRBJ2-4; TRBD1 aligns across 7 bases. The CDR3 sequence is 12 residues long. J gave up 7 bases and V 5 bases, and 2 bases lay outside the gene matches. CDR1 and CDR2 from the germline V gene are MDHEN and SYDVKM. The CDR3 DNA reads TGTGCCAGCAGTCGGGGACAGAACATTCAGTACTTC. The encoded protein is CASSRGQNIQYF. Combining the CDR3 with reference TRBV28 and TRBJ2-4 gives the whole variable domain DVKVTQSSRYLVKRTGEKVFLECVQDMDHENMFWYRQDPGLGLRLIYFSYDVKMKEKGDIPEGYSVSREKKERFSLILESASTNQTSMYLCASSRGQNIQYFGAGTRLSVL.

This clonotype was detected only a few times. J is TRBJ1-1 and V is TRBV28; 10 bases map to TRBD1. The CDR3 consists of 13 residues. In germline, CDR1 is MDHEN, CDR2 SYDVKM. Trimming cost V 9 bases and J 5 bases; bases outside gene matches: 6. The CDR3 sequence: CASTRQGATEAFF. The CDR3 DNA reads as TGTGCCAGTACACGACAGGGGGCAACTGAAGCTTTCTTT.

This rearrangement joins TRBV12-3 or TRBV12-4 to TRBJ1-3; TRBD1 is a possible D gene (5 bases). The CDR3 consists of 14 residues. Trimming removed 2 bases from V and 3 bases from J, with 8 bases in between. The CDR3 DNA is TGTGCCAGCAGTTTAAGGGGAGGTGGAAACACCATATATTTT. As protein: CASSLRGGGNTIYF.

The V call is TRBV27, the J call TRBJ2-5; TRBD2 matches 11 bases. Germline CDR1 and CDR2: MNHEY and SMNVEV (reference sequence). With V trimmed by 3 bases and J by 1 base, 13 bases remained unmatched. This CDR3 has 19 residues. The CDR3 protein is CASSFGYGGGLAGQETQYF. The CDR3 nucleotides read TGTGCCAGCAGTTTTGGTTATGGGGGAGGACTAGCGGGCCAAGAGACCCAGTACTTC.